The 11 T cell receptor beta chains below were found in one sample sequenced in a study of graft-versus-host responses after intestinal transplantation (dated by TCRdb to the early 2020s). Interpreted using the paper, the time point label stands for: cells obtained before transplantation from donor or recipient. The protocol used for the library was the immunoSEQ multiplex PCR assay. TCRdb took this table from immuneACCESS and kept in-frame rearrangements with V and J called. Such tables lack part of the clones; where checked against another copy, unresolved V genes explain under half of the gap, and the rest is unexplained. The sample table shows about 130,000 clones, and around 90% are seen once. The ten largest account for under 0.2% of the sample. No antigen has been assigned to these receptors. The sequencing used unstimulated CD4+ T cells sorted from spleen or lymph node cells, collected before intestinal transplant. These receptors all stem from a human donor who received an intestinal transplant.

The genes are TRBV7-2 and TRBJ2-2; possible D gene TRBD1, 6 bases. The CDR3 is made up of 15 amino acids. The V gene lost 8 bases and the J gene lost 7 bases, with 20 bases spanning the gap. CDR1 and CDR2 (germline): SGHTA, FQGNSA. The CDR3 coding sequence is TGTGCCAGCTCTGAGGGGGTAGGCAACGGCGGGGAGCTGTTTTTT. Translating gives CASSEGVGNGGELFF.

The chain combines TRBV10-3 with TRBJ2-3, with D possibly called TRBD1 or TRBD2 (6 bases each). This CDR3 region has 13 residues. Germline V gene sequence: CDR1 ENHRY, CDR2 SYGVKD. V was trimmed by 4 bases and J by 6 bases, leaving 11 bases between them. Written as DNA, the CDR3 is TGTGCCATCAGTGGAGAGGGGGGCGATACGCAGTATTTT. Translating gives CAISGEGGDTQYF.

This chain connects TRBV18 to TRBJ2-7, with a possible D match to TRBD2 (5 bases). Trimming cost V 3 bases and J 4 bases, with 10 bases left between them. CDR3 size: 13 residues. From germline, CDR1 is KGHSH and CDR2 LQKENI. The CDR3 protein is CASSPRDLYEQYF. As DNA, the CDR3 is TGTGCCAGCTCACCCCGGGATTTGTACGAGCAGTACTTC.

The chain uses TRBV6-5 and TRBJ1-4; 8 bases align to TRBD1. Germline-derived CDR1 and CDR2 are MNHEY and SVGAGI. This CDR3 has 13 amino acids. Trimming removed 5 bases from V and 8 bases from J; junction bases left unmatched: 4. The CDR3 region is CASSRTGREKLFF. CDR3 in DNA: TGTGCCAGCAGTAGGACAGGGCGAGAAAAACTGTTTTTT.

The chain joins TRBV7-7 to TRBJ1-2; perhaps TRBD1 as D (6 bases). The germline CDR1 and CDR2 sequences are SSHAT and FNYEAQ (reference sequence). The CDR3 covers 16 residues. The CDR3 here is CALSPPRRGGRHGYTF. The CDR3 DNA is TGTGCTCTCTCCCCACCTCGGAGAGGGGGTAGACATGGCTACACCTTC.

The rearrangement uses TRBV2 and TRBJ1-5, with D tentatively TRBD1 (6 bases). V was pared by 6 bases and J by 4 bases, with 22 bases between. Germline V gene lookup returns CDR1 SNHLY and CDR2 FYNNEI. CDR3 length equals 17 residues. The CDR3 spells CASSEKGTRGFNQPQHF. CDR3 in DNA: TGTGCCAGCAGCGAAAAAGGGACCAGGGGTTTTAATCAGCCCCAGCATTTT.

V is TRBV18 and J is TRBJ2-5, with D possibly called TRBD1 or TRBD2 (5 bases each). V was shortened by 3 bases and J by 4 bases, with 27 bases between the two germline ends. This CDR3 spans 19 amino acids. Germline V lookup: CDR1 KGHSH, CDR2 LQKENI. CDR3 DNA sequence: TGTGCCAGCTCACCTTCGCGGAAATTCGGGGACGGGATTGGAGAGACCCAGTACTTC. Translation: CASSPSRKFGDGIGETQYF.

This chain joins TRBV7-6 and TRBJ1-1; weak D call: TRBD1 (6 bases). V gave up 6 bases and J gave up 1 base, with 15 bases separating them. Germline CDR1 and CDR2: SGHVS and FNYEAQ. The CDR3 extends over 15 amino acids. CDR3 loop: CASSATTGTNTEAFF. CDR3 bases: TGTGCCAGCAGTGCTACGACAGGAACGAACACTGAAGCTTTCTTT.

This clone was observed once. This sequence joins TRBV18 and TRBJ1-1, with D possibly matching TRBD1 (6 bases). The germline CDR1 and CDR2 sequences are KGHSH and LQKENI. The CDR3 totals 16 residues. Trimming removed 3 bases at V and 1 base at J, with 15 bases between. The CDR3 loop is CASSPRRTTGNTEAFF. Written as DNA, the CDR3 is TGTGCCAGCTCACCCCGGCGAACGACAGGGAACACTGAAGCTTTCTTT.

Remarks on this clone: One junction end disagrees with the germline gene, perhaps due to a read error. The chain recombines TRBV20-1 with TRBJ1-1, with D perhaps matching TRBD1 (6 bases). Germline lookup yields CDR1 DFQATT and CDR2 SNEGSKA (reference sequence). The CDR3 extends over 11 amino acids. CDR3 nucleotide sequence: TGCAGTGCTAGACCAGGGGCGGTTATGGGTTTT. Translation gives CSARPGAVMGF.

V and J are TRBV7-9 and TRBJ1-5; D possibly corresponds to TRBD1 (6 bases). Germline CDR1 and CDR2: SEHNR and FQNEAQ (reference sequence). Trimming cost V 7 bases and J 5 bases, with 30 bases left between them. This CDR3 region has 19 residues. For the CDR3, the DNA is TGTGCCAGCACCCCAAGCGGTAGGGGCCAATGGGGGGGCTATCAGCCCCAGCATTTT. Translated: CASTPSGRGQWGGYQPQHF.